These T cell receptor beta chains were read from a single sample in a study of monozygotic twins with cystic fibrosis. Libraries were prepared by immunoSEQ multiplex PCR; TCRdb keeps only in-frame clonotypes and omits some of them. The table includes 30,000 to 45,000 clones, about 80% detected once. The sequenced material came from blood. The receptors stem from a girl aged 2-10 years with cystic fibrosis. Each CDR3 is given with its conserved first and last residue. Fields, in order: clone size, J gene, V gene, D gene, CDR3 DNA, CDR3 protein. A D gene is named only where the DNA matches it firmly. Part of the rows lack a size; the others show once, few, many or a class for expanded clones.

abundance: -
j_gene: TRBJ2-5
v_gene: TRBV2
d_gene: TRBD2
CDR3nt: TGTGCCAGCAGTGTGGGGCGGGGGGTAGGAGAGACCCAGTACTTC
CDR3aa: CASSVGRGVGETQYF

abundance: -
j_gene: TRBJ1-2
v_gene: TRBV23-1
d_gene: TRBD1
CDR3nt: TGCGCCAGCAGTCAATCGAACAGGGGCAGTAACCGCGGCTACACCTTC
CDR3aa: CASSQSNRGSNRGYTF

abundance: -
j_gene: TRBJ1-3
v_gene: TRBV4-1
d_gene: -
CDR3nt: TGCGCCAGCAGCCCCCTCCGGGACGGAGATACTGGAAACACCATATATTTT
CDR3aa: CASSPLRDGDTGNTIYF

abundance: -
j_gene: TRBJ1-1
v_gene: TRBV7-2
d_gene: -
CDR3nt: TGTGCCAGCTCCCCGGGGCAGAACACTGAAGCTTTCTTT
CDR3aa: CASSPGQNTEAFF

abundance: -
j_gene: TRBJ1-2
v_gene: TRBV7-9
d_gene: TRBD1
CDR3nt: TGTGCCAGCAGCCTGGGACAGGGCTATGGCTACACCTTC
CDR3aa: CASSLGQGYGYTF

abundance: -
j_gene: TRBJ1-4
v_gene: TRBV11-2
d_gene: -
CDR3nt: TGTGCCAGCAGCTTCGATGAAAAACTGTTTTTT
CDR3aa: CASSFDEKLFF

abundance: once
j_gene: TRBJ2-3
v_gene: TRBV6-4
d_gene: TRBD2
CDR3nt: TGTGCCAGCAGTGACTCCGGCGGGGGGGCCACAGATACGCAGTATTTT
CDR3aa: CASSDSGGGATDTQYF

abundance: -
j_gene: TRBJ2-7
v_gene: TRBV4-1
d_gene: TRBD1
CDR3nt: TGCGCCAGCAGCCAGGGACAGGGTGTCGCCTACGAGCAGTACTTC
CDR3aa: CASSQGQGVAYEQYF

abundance: -
j_gene: TRBJ1-6
v_gene: TRBV9
d_gene: TRBD1
CDR3nt: TGTGCCAGCAGCGGTACGTCGACAGGGGGGTTCCTGCACTTT
CDR3aa: CASSGTSTGGFLHF

abundance: -
j_gene: TRBJ1-1
v_gene: TRBV7-9
d_gene: -
CDR3nt: TGTGCCAGCAGGGGGAACCACCCCAACACTGAAGCTTTCTTT
CDR3aa: CASRGNHPNTEAFF

abundance: few
j_gene: TRBJ2-7
v_gene: TRBV25-1
d_gene: -
CDR3nt: TGTGCCAGCAGTGAGGGACACTCCTACGAGCAGTACTTC
CDR3aa: CASSEGHSYEQYF

abundance: -
j_gene: TRBJ1-2
v_gene: TRBV13
d_gene: TRBD1
CDR3nt: TGTGCCAGCAGCCCGAGGGACAGGGGGAGAGGAGTACATGGCTACACCTTC
CDR3aa: CASSPRDRGRGVHGYTF

abundance: -
j_gene: TRBJ1-2
v_gene: TRBV29-1
d_gene: -
CDR3nt: TGCAGCATCCGGGGGCGGGCCCCCTATGGCTACACCTTC
CDR3aa: CSIRGRAPYGYTF

abundance: -
j_gene: TRBJ1-6
v_gene: TRBV5-8
d_gene: TRBD1
CDR3nt: TGTGCTAGCAGCAATCGGGACAGGGTTCCCACCTTAGCACCCCTCCACTTT
CDR3aa: CASSNRDRVPTLAPLHF

abundance: -
j_gene: TRBJ1-5
v_gene: TRBV6-1
d_gene: TRBD1
CDR3nt: TGTGCCAGCAACGGACAGGGTCATCAGCCCCAGCATTTT
CDR3aa: CASNGQGHQPQHF

abundance: -
j_gene: TRBJ1-2
v_gene: TRBV7-2
d_gene: -
CDR3nt: TGTGCCAGCAGCTTAGACGGGAGGGGCTACACCTTC
CDR3aa: CASSLDGRGYTF

abundance: -
j_gene: TRBJ2-4
v_gene: TRBV4-1
d_gene: TRBD2
CDR3nt: TGCGCCAGCAGCCAAGTGGGGGGGGACGGAAAAAACATTCAGTACTTC
CDR3aa: CASSQVGGDGKNIQYF

abundance: -
j_gene: TRBJ1-1
v_gene: TRBV5-4
d_gene: TRBD1
CDR3nt: TGTGCCAGCAGCGGAACGGGACAGGGGAACACTGAAGCTTTCTTT
CDR3aa: CASSGTGQGNTEAFF

abundance: once
j_gene: TRBJ2-7
v_gene: TRBV7-9
d_gene: TRBD1
CDR3nt: TGTGCCAGCAGCACCGGACAGGTCCCCTACGAGCAGTACTTC
CDR3aa: CASSTGQVPYEQYF

abundance: -
j_gene: TRBJ1-5
v_gene: TRBV5-1
d_gene: -
CDR3nt: TGCGCCAGCACCCCGCATGAGGCAGGGGGCAATCAGCCCCAGCATTTT
CDR3aa: CASTPHEAGGNQPQHF

abundance: -
j_gene: TRBJ1-2
v_gene: TRBV5-6
d_gene: TRBD1
CDR3nt: TGTGCCAGCAGCCCCCGCGGCTCCAGGACAGGGAACTATGGCTACACCTTC
CDR3aa: CASSPRGSRTGNYGYTF

abundance: -
j_gene: TRBJ2-7
v_gene: TRBV5-4
d_gene: TRBD2
CDR3nt: TGTGCCAGCAGAATCGGGACTAGCGGGGAACCCTCCTACGAGCAGTACTTC
CDR3aa: CASRIGTSGEPSYEQYF

abundance: -
j_gene: TRBJ2-1
v_gene: TRBV2
d_gene: TRBD2
CDR3nt: TGTGCCAGCAGTGACGGGGGGGCCTACCATGAGCAGTTCTTC
CDR3aa: CASSDGGAYHEQFF

abundance: -
j_gene: TRBJ1-1
v_gene: TRBV5-1
d_gene: TRBD1
CDR3nt: TGCGCCAGCAGCCCGGGGACAGGGAGCACTGAAGCTTTCTTT
CDR3aa: CASSPGTGSTEAFF

abundance: once
j_gene: TRBJ1-2
v_gene: TRBV4-2
d_gene: -
CDR3nt: TGTGCCAGCAGCCATCTAGACTCCCCCCGGGGCTATGGCTACACCTTC
CDR3aa: CASSHLDSPRGYGYTF

abundance: few
j_gene: TRBJ2-7
v_gene: TRBV7-2
d_gene: -
CDR3nt: TGTGCCAGCAGCTTAGGACTCCAGTTTTACGAGCAGTACTTC
CDR3aa: CASSLGLQFYEQYF

abundance: -
j_gene: TRBJ2-7
v_gene: TRBV5-8
d_gene: TRBD1
CDR3nt: TGTGCCATACAGACAGGGATCTACGAGCAGTACTTC
CDR3aa: CAIQTGIYEQYF

abundance: few
j_gene: TRBJ2-5
v_gene: TRBV18
d_gene: -
CDR3nt: TGTGCCAGCTCACCCCTCGACATCCAAGAGACCCAGTACTTC
CDR3aa: CASSPLDIQETQYF

abundance: -
j_gene: TRBJ2-1
v_gene: TRBV5-6
d_gene: -
CDR3nt: TGTGCCAGCAGCCCCCTCGTCTTTGCGGGTTACTCCTACAATGAGCAGTTCTTC
CDR3aa: CASSPLVFAGYSYNEQFF

abundance: -
j_gene: TRBJ1-4
v_gene: TRBV7-9
d_gene: TRBD1
CDR3nt: TGTGCCAGCAGCTTAGGGACAGGGGACGCCCCAAATGAAAAACTGTTTTTT
CDR3aa: CASSLGTGDAPNEKLFF

abundance: -
j_gene: TRBJ1-2
v_gene: TRBV5-1
d_gene: TRBD1
CDR3nt: TGCGCCAGCAGCTTGGTGGGACAGGGGGCAGCTGACTATGGCTACACCTTC
CDR3aa: CASSLVGQGAADYGYTF

abundance: -
j_gene: TRBJ1-2
v_gene: TRBV25-1
d_gene: TRBD1
CDR3nt: TGTGCCAGCAGTGATTGGGGCAGGGGGGACTATGGCTACACCTTC
CDR3aa: CASSDWGRGDYGYTF

abundance: -
j_gene: TRBJ2-2
v_gene: TRBV9
d_gene: TRBD1
CDR3nt: TGTGCCAGCAGCGCTGGGACAGGGACCACCGGGGAGCTGTTTTTT
CDR3aa: CASSAGTGTTGELFF

abundance: -
j_gene: TRBJ1-2
v_gene: TRBV25-1
d_gene: -
CDR3nt: TGTGCCAGCTCCCGCGGCTATGGCTACACCTTC
CDR3aa: CASSRGYGYTF

abundance: -
j_gene: TRBJ1-5
v_gene: TRBV18
d_gene: -
CDR3nt: TGTGCCAGCTCAGGGGATAGCAATCAGCCCCAGCATTTT
CDR3aa: CASSGDSNQPQHF

abundance: -
j_gene: TRBJ2-1
v_gene: TRBV4-2
d_gene: TRBD1
CDR3nt: TGTGCCAGCAGGGAGGACAGGGTCAATGAGCAGTTCTTC
CDR3aa: CASREDRVNEQFF

abundance: -
j_gene: TRBJ1-2
v_gene: TRBV19
d_gene: -
CDR3nt: TGTGCCAGTAGTATAGCGGGGACGGGGAACTATGGCTACACCTTC
CDR3aa: CASSIAGTGNYGYTF

abundance: few
j_gene: TRBJ2-1
v_gene: TRBV14
d_gene: -
CDR3nt: TGTGCCAGCAGCCGAACGACAGCCTACAATGAGCAGTTCTTC
CDR3aa: CASSRTTAYNEQFF

abundance: -
j_gene: TRBJ1-1
v_gene: TRBV6-5
d_gene: -
CDR3nt: TGTGCCAGCAGTCGGGCCCCCCGTCGGGGCGCTGAAGCTTTCTTT
CDR3aa: CASSRAPRRGAEAFF

abundance: -
j_gene: TRBJ2-7
v_gene: TRBV9
d_gene: -
CDR3nt: TGTGCCAGCAGCGGACGCCCTAGCAGTCCTTCCTACGAGCAGTACTTC
CDR3aa: CASSGRPSSPSYEQYF

abundance: -
j_gene: TRBJ1-1
v_gene: TRBV4-2
d_gene: -
CDR3nt: TGTGCCAGCAGCCACCAACTGGGGGGGATTAACACTGAAGCTTTCTTT
CDR3aa: CASSHQLGGINTEAFF

abundance: -
j_gene: TRBJ2-7
v_gene: TRBV6-5
d_gene: -
CDR3nt: TGTGCCAGCAGTTACCCGGGGGCGTACGAGCAGTACTTC
CDR3aa: CASSYPGAYEQYF

abundance: -
j_gene: TRBJ1-2
v_gene: TRBV6-1
d_gene: -
CDR3nt: TGTGCCAGCACTACTAAAAGAGGGTATGGTGGCTACACCTTC
CDR3aa: CASTTKRGYGGYTF

abundance: -
j_gene: TRBJ2-3
v_gene: TRBV4-2
d_gene: TRBD2
CDR3nt: TGTGCCAGCAGCGAAGGGACTAGCGGGGGGCGGGGAGATACGCAGTATTTT
CDR3aa: CASSEGTSGGRGDTQYF

abundance: -
j_gene: TRBJ2-7
v_gene: TRBV7-2
d_gene: -
CDR3nt: TGTGCCAGCAGCCCTCAGACGGTATACGAGCAGTACTTC
CDR3aa: CASSPQTVYEQYF

abundance: -
j_gene: TRBJ1-1
v_gene: TRBV30
d_gene: TRBD1
CDR3nt: TGTGCCTGGAGTTACAGGGGGAACACTGAAGCTTTCTTT
CDR3aa: CAWSYRGNTEAFF

abundance: -
j_gene: TRBJ1-2
v_gene: TRBV30
d_gene: TRBD1
CDR3nt: TGTGCCTGGACCCGGGACAGGGTGCGGGGGAATCGCTACACCTTC
CDR3aa: CAWTRDRVRGNRYTF

abundance: -
j_gene: TRBJ2-3
v_gene: TRBV7-8
d_gene: TRBD1
CDR3nt: TGTGCCAGCAGCAAACGACAGGGCTCAGATACGCAGTATTTT
CDR3aa: CASSKRQGSDTQYF

abundance: -
j_gene: TRBJ2-2
v_gene: TRBV14
d_gene: -
CDR3nt: TGTGCCAGCAGCCAATACAATACGAACACCGGGGAGCTGTTTTTT
CDR3aa: CASSQYNTNTGELFF